This T cell receptor beta chain stems from a study of cytomegalovirus exposure and HLA in healthy donors. General study points: A later analysis by the authors found several of the most significant clusters apparently linked to common viral pathogens.

Researchers ran the PCR with 60 Vbeta and 13 Jbeta primers. Produced via immunoSEQ multiplex PCR; TCRdb's table is partial and in-frame only. The profile covers roughly 110,000 clones, with about 71% appearing a single time and less than 0.95% taken by the ten largest. In the case of this clone: Its antigen remains unidentified. Its ends do not fully match the called genes, so a read error is possible.

Germline lookup yields CDR1 MNHEY and CDR2 SVGAGI. This CDR3 contains 15 residues. This receptor was identified in a boy aged 10-17 years in good health and CMV-seronegative. The sequencing input was PBMCs. The chain has TRBV6-5 and TRBJ2-7, with D tentatively TRBD2 (5 bases). This CDR3 is CASSYRVGNSHEQYF. CDR3 coding DNA: TGTGCCAGCAGTTACCGAGTCGGGAACTCCCACGAGCAGTACTTC.